The clone carrying this T cell receptor beta chain occurred a few times. This sample was included in a study of blood T cell repertoires in COVID-19. Study-level background: COVID-19 samples collected from the United States, Italy and Spain covered acute and convalescent phases. From T cells, B-cell-depleted T cells, or PBMCs came the material, which was cDNA or gDNA.

Original processing methods: It was from reference gene primer amplification that nucleated cell counts were estimated. The table came from immunoSEQ multiplex PCR; TCRdb's copy has only in-frame clones and leaves some out. The V and J calls and clone size are taken from that table; D and trimming were inferred from the DNA. This table holds some 140,000 clones, under 90% found once. Germline V CDR1 and CDR2: LNHNV, YYDKDF (reference sequence). Trimming took 2 bases from V and 4 from J; bases not matched to a gene: 9. The CDR3 loop spans 16 amino acids. The source is a woman aged 60-70 years with active or convalescent COVID-19. The sequenced sample was peripheral blood. The genes are TRBV15 and TRBJ2-5; 8 bases line up with TRBD2. The CDR3 protein is CATSRQRAGGAETQYF. The CDR3, as DNA: TGTGCCACCAGCAGACAGCGTGCGGGAGGCGCAGAGACCCAGTACTTC.